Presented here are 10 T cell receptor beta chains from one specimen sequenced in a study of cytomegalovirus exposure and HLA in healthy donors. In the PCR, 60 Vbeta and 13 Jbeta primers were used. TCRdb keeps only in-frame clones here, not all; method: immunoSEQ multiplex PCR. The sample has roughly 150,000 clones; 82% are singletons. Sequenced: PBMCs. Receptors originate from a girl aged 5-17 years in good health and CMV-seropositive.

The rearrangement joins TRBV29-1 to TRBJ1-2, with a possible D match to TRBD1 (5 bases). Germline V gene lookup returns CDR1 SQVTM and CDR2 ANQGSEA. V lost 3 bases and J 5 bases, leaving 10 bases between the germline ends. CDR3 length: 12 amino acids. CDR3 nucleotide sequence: TGCAGCGTTGACCGGACACAGTATGGCTACACCTTC. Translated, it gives CSVDRTQYGYTF.

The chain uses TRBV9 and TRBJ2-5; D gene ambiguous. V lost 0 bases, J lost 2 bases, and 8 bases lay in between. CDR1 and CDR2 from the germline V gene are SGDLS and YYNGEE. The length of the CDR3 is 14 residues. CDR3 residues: CASSVDQAQETQYF. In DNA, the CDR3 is TGTGCCAGCAGCGTAGATCAAGCGCAAGAGACCCAGTACTTC.

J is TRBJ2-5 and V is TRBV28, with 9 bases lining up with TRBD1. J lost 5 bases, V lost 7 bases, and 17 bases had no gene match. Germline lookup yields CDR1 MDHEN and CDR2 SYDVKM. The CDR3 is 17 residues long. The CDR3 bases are TGTGCCAGCATCTCCAATCGGGACAGGGTGGTGGGTGAGACCCAGTACTTC. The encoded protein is CASISNRDRVVGETQYF. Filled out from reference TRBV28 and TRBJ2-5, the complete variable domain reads DVKVTQSSRYLVKRTGEKVFLECVQDMDHENMFWYRQDPGLGLRLIYFSYDVKMKEKGDIPEGYSVSREKKERFSLILESASTNQTSMYLCASISNRDRVVGETQYFGPGTRLLVL.

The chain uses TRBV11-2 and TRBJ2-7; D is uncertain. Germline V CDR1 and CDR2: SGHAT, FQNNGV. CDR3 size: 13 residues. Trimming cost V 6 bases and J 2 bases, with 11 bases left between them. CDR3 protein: CASSSTDTYEQYF. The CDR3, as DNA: TGTGCCAGCAGTTCAACAGATACCTACGAGCAGTACTTC.

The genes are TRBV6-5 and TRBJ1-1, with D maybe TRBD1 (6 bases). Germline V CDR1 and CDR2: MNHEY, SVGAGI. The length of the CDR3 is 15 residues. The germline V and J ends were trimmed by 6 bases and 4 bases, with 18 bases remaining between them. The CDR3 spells CASRQTRGGSTEAFF. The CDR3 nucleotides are TGTGCCAGCAGACAAACAAGGGGGGGGAGCACTGAAGCTTTCTTT.

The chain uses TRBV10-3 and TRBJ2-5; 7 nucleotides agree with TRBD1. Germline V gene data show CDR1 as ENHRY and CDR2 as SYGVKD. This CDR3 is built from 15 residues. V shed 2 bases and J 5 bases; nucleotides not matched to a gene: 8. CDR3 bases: TGTGCCATCAGTGAGGAGGGGGCGCGTGGGGAGACCCAGTACTTC. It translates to CAISEEGARGETQYF.

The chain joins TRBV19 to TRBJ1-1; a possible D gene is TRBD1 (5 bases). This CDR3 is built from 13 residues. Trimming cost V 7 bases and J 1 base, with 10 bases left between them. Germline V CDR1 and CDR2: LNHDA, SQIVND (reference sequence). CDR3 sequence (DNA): TGTGCCAGTAATGGGGCGTCGAACACTGAAGCTTTCTTT. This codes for CASNGASNTEAFF.

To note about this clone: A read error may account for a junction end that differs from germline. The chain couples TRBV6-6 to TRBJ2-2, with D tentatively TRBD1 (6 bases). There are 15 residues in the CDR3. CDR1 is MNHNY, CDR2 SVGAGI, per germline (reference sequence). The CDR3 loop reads CASSSGQFPTGEPFF. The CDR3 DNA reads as TGTGCCAGCAGCTCCGGACAGTTCCCCACCGGGGAGCCGTTTTTT.

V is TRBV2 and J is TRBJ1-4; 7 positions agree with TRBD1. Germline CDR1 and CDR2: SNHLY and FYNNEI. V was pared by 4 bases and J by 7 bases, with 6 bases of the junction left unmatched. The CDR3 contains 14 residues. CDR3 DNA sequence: TGTGCCAGCAGTGCGAGGGGGCTGGGTGAAAAACTGTTTTTT. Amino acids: CASSARGLGEKLFF.

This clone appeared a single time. The CDR3 region has the DNA TGTGCCAGCAGCCCATCGGGTGAAGCTTTCTTT. It codes for CASSPSGEAFF. The chain uses TRBV7-3 and TRBJ1-1; no definite D call. The V gene lost 5 bases and the J gene lost 7 bases, with 8 bases spanning the gap. CDR3 length: 11 residues. The germline V gene has CDR1 SGHTA and CDR2 FQGTGA.